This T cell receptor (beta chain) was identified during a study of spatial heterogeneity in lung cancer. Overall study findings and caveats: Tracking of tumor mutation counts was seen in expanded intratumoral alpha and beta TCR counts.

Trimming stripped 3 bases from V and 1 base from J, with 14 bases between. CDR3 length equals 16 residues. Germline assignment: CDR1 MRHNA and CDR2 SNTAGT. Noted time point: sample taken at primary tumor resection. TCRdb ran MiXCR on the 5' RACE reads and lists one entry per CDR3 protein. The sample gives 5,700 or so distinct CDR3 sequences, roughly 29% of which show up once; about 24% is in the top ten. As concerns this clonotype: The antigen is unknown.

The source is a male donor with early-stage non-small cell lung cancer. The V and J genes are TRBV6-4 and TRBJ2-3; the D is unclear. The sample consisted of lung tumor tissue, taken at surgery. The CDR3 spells CASSELDRLRTDTQYF. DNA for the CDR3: TGTGCCAGCAGTGAATTGGACCGTTTACGCACAGATACGCAGTATTTT.